The next 31 T cell receptor beta chains were all read from a single sample in a study of blood T cell repertoires in COVID-19. TCRdb's copy holds only in-frame clones and misses some; the assay was immunoSEQ multiplex PCR. The table lists around 200,000 clones, roughly 88% of them singletons, with roughly 7.2% in the top ten. The sample consisted of peripheral blood. These receptor sequences come from a woman in her thirties or forties with COVID-19, enrolled during active disease.

V gene TRBV6-1 combines with J gene TRBJ1-2; tentatively, D is TRBD1 (6 bases). The CDR3 extends over 15 amino acids. Germline V gene sequence: CDR1 MNHNS, CDR2 SASEGT. Deletions cut 2 bases from V and 0 bases from J, with 10 bases between. The CDR3 here is CASSERQAPNYGYTF. CDR3 nucleotide sequence: TGTGCCAGCAGTGAAAGACAGGCCCCTAACTATGGCTACACCTTC.

The chain is built from TRBV5-1 and TRBJ2-2; no clear D gene. The germline V gene has CDR1 SGHRS and CDR2 YFSETQ. There are 14 residues in the CDR3. V was cut by 0 bases and J by 3 bases, with 6 bases left in between. The DNA of the CDR3 is TGCGCCAGCAGCTTGGGAGAAGACACCGGGGAGCTGTTTTTT. Protein: CASSLGEDTGELFF.

The chain joins TRBV24-1 to TRBJ2-7, with D maybe TRBD1 (6 bases). CDR1 is KGHDR and CDR2 is SFDVKD in the germline V gene. The CDR3 contains 12 residues. V was trimmed by 9 bases and J by 5 bases, leaving 13 bases between them. In DNA form, the CDR3 reads TGTGCCACCGGGACACTCTCTGACGAGCAGTACTTC. Protein: CATGTLSDEQYF.

There are a few counts of this clone. This chain links TRBV15 with TRBJ2-2, with D uncertain. CDR3 length: 15 amino acids. With 3 bases removed from V and 1 base from J, the gap between germline ends came to 9 bases. Germline CDR1 reads LNHNV; CDR2 reads YYDKDF (reference sequence). The chain's CDR3 is CATSSYPLNTGELFF. CDR3 bases: TGTGCCACCAGCAGTTATCCCTTGAACACCGGGGAGCTGTTTTTT.

By share, this clone counts as medium-sized. The gene calls are TRBV23-1 and TRBJ1-2; 10 bases align to TRBD1. TRBV23-1 is designated an ORF whose function remains uncertain. The CDR3 runs 17 residues. Unmatched junction bases numbered 4, after V lost 0 bases and J lost 0 bases. This chain's CDR3 is CASSQSTGGSTNYGYTF. In nucleotides, the CDR3 is TGCGCCAGCAGTCAATCGACAGGGGGCAGCACTAACTATGGCTACACCTTC.

This chain connects TRBV10-3 to TRBJ1-5, with a possible D match to TRBD1 (6 bases). Germline V gene data show CDR1 as ENHRY and CDR2 as SYGVKD. The V gene lost 2 bases and the J gene lost 2 bases, with 22 bases spanning the gap. The CDR3 length is 19 residues. CDR3 protein: CAISETGGALDIGNQPQHF. The CDR3 DNA follows: TGTGCCATCAGTGAGACCGGGGGGGCGTTGGATATTGGCAATCAGCCCCAGCATTTT.

The chain couples TRBV7-3 to TRBJ2-2; possible D gene TRBD2, 7 bases. The CDR3 is 15 residues long. Germline CDR1 and CDR2: SGHTA and FQGTGA. Between the trimmed V and J ends, which lost 5 bases and 6 bases, there was a span of 16 bases. The CDR3 loop is CASSPSWGGAGELFF. The CDR3, as DNA: TGTGCCAGCAGCCCCTCCTGGGGGGGCGCCGGGGAGCTGTTTTTT.

The chain recombines TRBV27 with TRBJ1-2, with D uncertain. The CDR3 spans 13 residues. V was trimmed by 4 bases and J by 0 bases, leaving 6 bases between them. Germline V gene data show CDR1 as MNHEY and CDR2 as SMNVEV (reference sequence). The CDR3 DNA reads as TGTGCCAGCAGTTCGGGTTCTAACTATGGCTACACCTTC. It specifies CASSSGSNYGYTF.

The chain employs TRBV3-1 (or the pseudogene TRBV3-2) and TRBJ2-7, with 10 positions matching TRBD1. The V gene end was trimmed by 4 bases and the J gene end by 0 bases; junction bases not matched to a gene: 6. The CDR3 consists of 16 residues. Germline V gives CDR1 LGHDT, CDR2 YNNKEL (reference sequence). The CDR3 DNA is TGTGCCAGCAGCCGAGACAGGGGGCACTACTCCTACGAGCAGTACTTC. Encoded protein: CASSRDRGHYSYEQYF.

The chain links TRBV2 to TRBJ2-5, with 13 bases aligning to TRBD2. The CDR3 length is 17 residues. Trimming took 9 bases from V and 3 from J; bases not matched to a gene: 13. Germline loops: CDR1 SNHLY, CDR2 FYNNEI. The CDR3 bases are TGTGCCAGGGGGGCCCTACTAGCGGGAGGGCGTAAAGAGACCCAGTACTTC. It encodes CARGALLAGGRKETQYF.

In the case of this clone: The junction and the germline gene differ at one end; a read error may be behind it. This CDR3 is CASSHSGTGGYEQYF. The CDR3, as DNA: TGTGCCAGCAGTCACTCCGGGACAGGGGGCTACGAGCAGTACTTC. This sequence joins TRBV6-5 and TRBJ2-7; 11 bases agree with TRBD1. Germline V lookup: CDR1 MNHEY, CDR2 SVGAGI. CDR3 length: 15 amino acids.

V and J are TRBV28 and TRBJ2-7, with 9 bases lining up with TRBD1. Germline V CDR1 and CDR2: MDHEN, SYDVKM. The CDR3 runs 15 residues. The J segment lost 3 bases and the V segment lost 1 base, leaving 4 bases of the junction unmatched. The CDR3 reads CASSLYLGQGYEQYF. The DNA of the CDR3 is TGTGCCAGCAGTTTATACTTGGGACAGGGCTACGAGCAGTACTTC.

The chain employs TRBV28 and TRBJ2-1; possibly TRBD2 for D (5 bases). Germline CDR1 and CDR2: MDHEN and SYDVKM. The CDR3 length is 13 residues. V lost 6 bases and J 14 bases, leaving 20 bases between the germline ends. CDR3 sequence: CASSPEGLLIEFF. The CDR3 nucleotides are TGTGCCAGCAGCCCGGAAGGACTCCTAATAGAGTTCTTC.

The chain combines TRBV10-2 with TRBJ2-4; 13 nucleotides align to TRBD2. The CDR3 consists of 18 residues. V lost 7 bases, J lost 5 bases, and 14 bases stayed unmatched. Germline-derived CDR1 and CDR2 are WSHSY and SAAADI. The chain's CDR3 is CASKALAGGPGGQNIQYF. In nucleotides, the CDR3 is TGCGCCAGCAAGGCACTAGCGGGGGGGCCGGGTGGCCAAAACATTCAGTACTTC.

The chain recombines TRBV15 with TRBJ1-1; D gene unclear. This CDR3 region has 12 residues. Per the germline V gene, CDR1 is LNHNV and CDR2 is YYDKDF (reference sequence). V lost 0 bases and J 7 bases, leaving 6 bases between the germline ends. The CDR3 reads CATSRDWSEAFF. The CDR3 DNA sequence: TGTGCCACCAGCAGAGATTGGAGTGAAGCTTTCTTT.

The CDR3 sequence is CASSMRDRTGGDGYTF. As DNA, the CDR3 is TGTGCCAGTAGTATGCGTGATCGGACAGGGGGAGATGGCTACACCTTC. The chain carries TRBV19 and TRBJ1-2, with 10 bases aligning to TRBD1. The CDR3 sequence is 16 residues long. Germline trimming cut 3 bases from V and 6 bases from J; bases unmatched to any gene: 10. Germline CDR1 LNHDA, CDR2 SQIVND (reference sequence).

The rearrangement links TRBV5-1 to TRBJ2-2; 11 nucleotides match TRBD2. The junction had 7 bases not matched to a gene; V was cut back by 0 bases and J by 0 bases. The germline V gene has CDR1 SGHRS and CDR2 YFSETQ. This CDR3 contains 19 residues. The CDR3 sequence is CASSLGASGRPTNTGELFF. CDR3 in DNA: TGCGCCAGCAGCTTGGGGGCTAGCGGGAGGCCCACGAACACCGGGGAGCTGTTTTTT.

V and J are TRBV4-1 and TRBJ1-1, with D tentatively TRBD1 (5 bases). Trimming left V 0 bases short and J 5 bases short, with 19 bases between. Germline V gene lookup returns CDR1 MGHRA and CDR2 YSYEKL. CDR3 length equals 17 residues. CDR3: CASSQDPRGLVETEAFF. CDR3 sequence (DNA): TGCGCCAGCAGCCAAGATCCTAGGGGACTGGTAGAGACTGAAGCTTTCTTT.

V and J are TRBV19 and TRBJ2-2; D unresolved. Germline assignment: CDR1 LNHDA and CDR2 SQIVND (reference sequence). This CDR3 region has 12 residues. Trimming removed 5 bases from V and 7 bases from J, with 8 bases in between. The CDR3 DNA sequence: TGTGCCAGTAGTCCCCCCGGCGGGGAGCTGTTTTTT. The encoded protein is CASSPPGGELFF.

The chain joins TRBV27 to TRBJ1-1; D gene unclear. The CDR3 contains 11 residues. Germline V gene lookup returns CDR1 MNHEY and CDR2 SMNVEV (reference sequence). Deletions cut 2 bases from V and 6 bases from J, with 4 bases between. CDR3 coding DNA: TGTGCCAGCAGTTTAATAGCTGAAGCTTTCTTT. Translation gives CASSLIAEAFF.

The chain links TRBV14 to TRBJ2-7, with a weak D call TRBD1 (6 bases). V lost 0 bases and J 4 bases, leaving 10 bases between the germline ends. Looked up from germline, CDR1 is SGHDN and CDR2 is FVKESK. The CDR3 contains 14 residues. The CDR3 nucleotides are TGTGCCAGCAGCCAAGATCCAGGGGCTTACGAGCAGTACTTC. It codes for CASSQDPGAYEQYF.

This chain links TRBV21-1 with TRBJ1-6; the table assigns TRBD1, which was not confirmed against the DNA. TRBV21-1 is reported as a pseudogene. CDR3 length: 17 residues. The DNA for the CDR3 is TGTGCCAGCAGCAAACAAGAGACAGGGGATCATAATTCACCCCTCCACTTT. Amino acids: CASSKQETGDHNSPLHF.

The chain has TRBV27 and TRBJ2-1; 8 bases are a match to TRBD1. The V gene end was trimmed by 6 bases and the J gene end by 4 bases; junction bases not matched to a gene: 11. The germline V gene has CDR1 MNHEY and CDR2 SMNVEV (reference sequence). This CDR3 comprises 16 residues. The DNA of the CDR3 is TGTGCCAGCAGAATTATGGGTGACAGGGGATACAATGAGCAGTTCTTC. The encoded protein is CASRIMGDRGYNEQFF.

The V and J genes are TRBV6-5 and TRBJ1-2; tentative D call: TRBD1 (5 bases). The length of the CDR3 is 14 residues. With 6 bases removed from V and 8 bases from J, the gap between germline ends came to 19 bases. Looked up from germline, CDR1 is MNHEY and CDR2 is SVGAGI. The CDR3 DNA is TGTGCCAGCAGAGCGGGGCTAACCCGGGGGGGCTACACCTTC. Translating gives CASRAGLTRGGYTF.

This clone came up once. The chain is built from TRBV6-5 and TRBJ1-2; the D is unclear. The CDR3 extends over 14 amino acids. Deletions cut 2 bases from V and 4 bases from J, with 11 bases between. CDR1 and CDR2 from the germline V gene are MNHEY and SVGAGI. The CDR3 sequence is CASSYLRESYGYTF. CDR3 nucleotide sequence: TGTGCCAGCAGTTACCTTCGGGAAAGCTATGGCTACACCTTC.

The chain employs TRBV5-6 and TRBJ2-5; TRBD1 matches 8 bases. The germline gives CDR1 SGHDT, CDR2 YYEEEE. The CDR3 contains 15 residues. J was trimmed by 5 bases and V by 5 bases; bases with no gene match: 11. The DNA for the CDR3 is TGTGCCAGCAGTCGACCACAGGGGGTCCAGGAGACCCAGTACTTC. This translates into CASSRPQGVQETQYF.

V is TRBV18 and J is TRBJ1-2; weak D call: TRBD1 (6 bases). Germline values: CDR1 KGHSH, CDR2 LQKENI. V gave up 5 bases and J gave up 7 bases, with 14 bases separating them. The CDR3 extends over 13 amino acids. This CDR3 reads CASSFTGTGGYTF. The CDR3 region has the DNA TGTGCCAGCTCATTTACAGGGACGGGTGGCTACACCTTC.

This clone was found once. The chain couples TRBV7-9 to TRBJ1-4; 11 positions match TRBD1. The V gene's germline CDR1 is SEHNR and CDR2 FQNEAQ (reference sequence). The CDR3 spans 17 residues. The V segment lost 4 bases and the J segment 2 bases; nucleotides outside the gene matches: 6. CDR3: CASSSGTGGETNEKLFF. The CDR3 DNA reads as TGTGCCAGCAGCTCCGGGACAGGGGGAGAGACTAATGAAAAACTGTTTTTT.

The V call is TRBV11-3, the J call TRBJ2-3, with 7 bases identical to TRBD1. Germline V lookup: CDR1 SGHNT, CDR2 YENEEA. After removal of 1 base from V and 4 bases from J, the junction contained 17 bases not matched to a gene. This CDR3 comprises 19 residues. The CDR3 nucleotides are TGTGCCAGCAGCTTAGCAGGGTCTGGGGGACAGCGAGGGGCAGATACGCAGTATTTT. The encoded protein is CASSLAGSGGQRGADTQYF.

This clone occurred many times. The V and J genes are TRBV19 and TRBJ2-5; D is unresolved. Trimming removed 3 bases at V and 5 bases at J, with 4 bases between. The length of the CDR3 is 11 residues. Per the germline V gene, CDR1 is LNHDA and CDR2 is SQIVND (reference sequence). The CDR3 DNA follows: TGTGCCAGTAGTATTTCGGAGACCCAGTACTTC. Its protein product is CASSISETQYF.

J is TRBJ2-7 and V is TRBV5-6; a weak D match, TRBD2 (6 bases). The CDR3 loop spans 14 amino acids. Looked up from germline, CDR1 is SGHDT and CDR2 is YYEEEE. The V end was cut by 4 bases, the J end by 1 base, with 12 bases between. The CDR3 nucleotides are TGTGCCAGCAGCCGCTCCAGCGGGTCCTACGAGCAGTACTTC. This encodes CASSRSSGSYEQYF.